By its share, the clone carrying this TCR beta chain is medium-sized. Priming of first-strand cDNA relied on TRAV- and TRBV-specific primers (covering alpha and beta chains). An approximately 19-cycle PCR with a constant-region primer and V-primer adapter amplified TCRs. Amplification of the isolated mRNA used in vitro transcription. TCRdb redid the calling of the reads with MiXCR, one entry per CDR3 protein. The sample shows roughly 76,000 distinct CDR3 sequences, approximately 20% of them seen only once. Sample time point: before trial treatment. In the RACIN dose-escalation trial, donors got nivolumab plus ipilimumab with aspirin, cyclophosphamide and radiotherapy. The data were obtained in a study of low-dose radiotherapy and immunotherapy resistance in tumors. Study as a whole: Each patient took aspirin at a dose of 300 mg by mouth once daily over the course of four cycles, with dosing beginning on cycle 1 day 1.

The V end was cut by 3 bases, the J end by 4 bases, with 7 bases between. The CDR3 is 13 residues long. The germline V gene has CDR1 MNHNS and CDR2 SASEGT. This TCR was recovered from a male donor with prostate cancer. The chain is built from TRBV6-1 and TRBJ1-5; TRBD1 might be the D (5 bases). The source was PBMCs, collected before treatment. The CDR3 region has the DNA TGTGCCAGCAGTGAGGGGGTGAATCAGCCCCAGCATTTT. Amino acid sequence: CASSEGVNQPQHF.